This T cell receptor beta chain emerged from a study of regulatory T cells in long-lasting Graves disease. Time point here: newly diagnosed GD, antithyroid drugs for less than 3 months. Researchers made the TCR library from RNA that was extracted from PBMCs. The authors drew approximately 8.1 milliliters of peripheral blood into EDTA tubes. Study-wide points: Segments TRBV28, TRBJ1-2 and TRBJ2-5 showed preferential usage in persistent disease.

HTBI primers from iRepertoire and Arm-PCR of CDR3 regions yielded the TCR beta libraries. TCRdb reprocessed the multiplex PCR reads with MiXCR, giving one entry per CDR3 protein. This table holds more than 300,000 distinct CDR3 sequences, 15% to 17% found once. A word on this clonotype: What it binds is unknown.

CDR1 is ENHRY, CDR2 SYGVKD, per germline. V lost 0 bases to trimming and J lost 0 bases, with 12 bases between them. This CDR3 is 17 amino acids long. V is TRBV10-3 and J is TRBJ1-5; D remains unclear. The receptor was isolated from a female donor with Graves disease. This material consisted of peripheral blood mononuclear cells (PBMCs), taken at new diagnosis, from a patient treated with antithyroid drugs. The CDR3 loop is CAISESPPSYSNQPQHF. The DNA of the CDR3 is TGTGCCATCAGTGAGTCACCCCCGAGTTATAGCAATCAGCCCCAGCATTTT.